This T cell receptor beta chain was captured in a study of regulatory T cells in long-lasting Graves disease (dated by TCRdb to 2020 to 2022). Regarding the research as a whole: Newly diagnosed Graves' disease patients had taken antithyroid drugs for less than 3 months. This study used TCR sequencing and RNA sequencing of peripheral blood to compare persistent Graves' disease patients against newly diagnosed Graves' disease patients. The study was registered as a clinical trial and conducted in China. A total of some 33 samples were covered by TCR sequencing, comprising roughly 13 persistent and around 20 newly diagnosed Graves' disease patients. General study outcomes and caveats: The authors noted that the small sample size was a limitation that may lower accuracy. Sequencing and analysis were restricted to the TCR beta chain. Because the primary lesion, thyroid tissue, could not be accessed, the study looked at peripheral blood alone. Compared with newly diagnosed patients, patients with persistent Graves' disease had lower TCR Shannon entropy and fewer highly expanded clones, which suggests clonal expansion. A larger number of public clonotypes was shared among persistent patients (about 2,700) than among newly diagnosed patients (about 990). Preferential use of TRBV28, TRBJ1-2 and TRBJ2-5 was observed in persistent disease, whereas TRBV20-1 and TRBJ2-1 were favored in newly diagnosed disease.

The germline V gene provides CDR1 KGHDR and CDR2 SFDVKD. From the cysteine up to the phenylalanine, the CDR3 has a length of 13 residues. The kept DNA is CDR3 alone, 39 bases in frame from the first base. V lost 6 bases and J lost 9 bases, and the count of bases not matched to a germline gene is 5. Points on this clonotype: Its antigen is unknown. No base-level quality is on record; no much larger clone is a single base apart.

According to the study, the label for this sample's time point signals: newly diagnosed GD, antithyroid drugs for less than 3 months. RNA was extracted from PBMCs in TRIzol for both TCR sequencing and RNA sequencing. The diagnosis of Graves' disease followed American Thyroid Association guidelines. The patients came from an endocrinology department in Xi'an, China. Each patient gave roughly 8.4 milliliters of peripheral blood, collected in an EDTA anticoagulant tube. Ficoll Paque Plus density gradient separation was used to isolate PBMCs, and no further T cell sorting was done. An Agilent 2100 Bioanalyzer and agarose gel were used to check RNA quality, while a NanoDrop 2000 measured RNA concentration. The library was made by multiplex PCR. Sequenced on an Illumina HiSeq 4000. CDR3 regions were amplified by Arm-PCR with iRepertoire HTBI primers to construct TCR beta libraries. Before sequencing, the PCR products went through gel purification. The authors processed their data as follows. Gene usage analysis of CDR3 amino acid clonotypes used the 60 to 80 TRBV and around 14 TRBJ segments found across samples. Filtered high-quality paired reads were merged into contigs using COPE and FqMerger. Contigs were aligned with BLAST to IMGT TRBV, TRBD and TRBJ reference genes, and CDR3 was defined per IMGT. Highly expanded clones were defined as clonotypes with a frequency above 0.1%. Repertoire diversity was measured by Shannon entropy, and V-J evenness by the Gini coefficient. A clonotype found in more than one individual was treated as public. Through fastp at Q25 and MiXCR, TCRdb rebuilt clones from the public reads, retaining in-frame beta chains. Identical CDR3 proteins give one entry, which carries the most common genes and DNA. The V and J calls reflect TCRdb's pipeline rather than the authors' work. For this sample there are roughly 610,000 distinct CDR3 sequences; less than 20% appear just once. The ten largest clones represent around 19% of the sample.

This sample also appeared in a second study, on T cells in Graves' hyperthyroidism and ophthalmopathy. As that second study puts it: A patient counted as having stable Graves' hyperthyroidism if no progression to ophthalmopathy occurred over 18 months of follow-up. Hyperthyroidism patients were newly diagnosed, had a disease duration of under 2 months, and were aged 18 to 65 years. The study excluded patients with uncontrolled infections, other autoimmune diseases, pregnancy or lactation. Diagnoses were established on the basis of clinical symptoms, serum thyroxine and TRAb, thyroid ultrasound, and orbital computed tomography. The TCR CDR3 was subjected to a first round of RT-PCR using the HTBI primer set and the Qiagen OneStep RT-PCR kit. Most expanded thyroid clonotypes (frequency above 0.001) were also detected in blood, suggesting blood repertoires may reflect thyroid immune responses. In cross-validation, a model built on a 13 V-J signature told ophthalmopathy apart from stable hyperthyroidism with approximately 90% sensitivity and about 81% specificity, and in testing the same model reached 80%/75%. During validation, the model predicted progression to ophthalmopathy a median of about 5.9 months ahead of onset, with approximately 71% sensitivity and 72.22% specificity. TCR V-J signatures able to tell the groups apart were searched for in a discovery cohort of 95 or so patients, of whom more than 40 had Graves' ophthalmopathy and around 56 had stable Graves' hyperthyroidism. Prospective prediction of ophthalmopathy was tested in an independent validation cohort consisting of 18 to 20 hyperthyroidism patients and 17 patients who later progressed to ophthalmopathy. For training and testing, the 100 or so patients in the discovery cohort were randomly divided in a 7:3 ratio. In addition, the study compared T-cell repertoires in thyroid tissue and in blood from a handful of Graves' hyperthyroidism patients. Following sampling, methimazole starting at 30 mg daily was given to hyperthyroidism patients, and high-dose intravenous methylprednisolone was given to ophthalmopathy patients. The libraries were constructed in a second round of multiplex PCR and then size-selected and purified. Paired-end sequencing of the libraries was performed with 100 bp reads on an Illumina HiSeq2000. Raw data were processed with SOAPnuke, discarding reads with adapters, uncalled bases, mean Phred below 15, or no exact constant-primer or identifier match. COPE v1.2.5 was used to merge high-quality paired reads, and clonotypes were defined as unique nucleotide sequences. Clonotypes were aligned to IMGT TRBV, TRBD and TRBJ reference segments using MiTCR v1.1. The analysis included only V-J combinations with a frequency above 0.0001, which together covered 99.2% of the repertoires. The TCS score was defined as the ratio of F50 (clonal expansion) to E x V (chaos), calculated using BLOSUM62-based TCRdist between CDR3 peptides within each V-J. Welch's t-statistics and random forest reduced approximately 520 V-J features to fewer than 15, which were used in a naive Bayes classifier (R e1071). No statistical method was used to fix the sample size in advance, and group allocation was not hidden from the investigators. TCR Vbeta CDR3 sequencing of 130 to 150 peripheral blood samples (roughly 43 ophthalmopathy, 75 hyperthyroidism and approximately 17 progressor patients) is reported in the paper.

The clonotype was recovered from a woman aged 25-40 years with Graves disease. Donor details come from another sample of the same person, matched by shared clones. Sequencing used peripheral blood mononuclear cells (PBMCs), obtained at new diagnosis, from a patient treated with antithyroid drugs. The sequence joins TRBV24-1 to TRBJ2-1, with 9 central nucleotides matching TRBD2. The DNA sequence is as follows: TGTGCCACCAGTAGTAGCGGGAGAACTGAGCAGTTCTTC. The translation is CATSSSGRTEQFF.